These 15 T cell receptor beta chains were sequenced from one sample in a study of early T cells in non-severe SARS-CoV-2 infection. TCRdb fed the 5' RACE reads into MiXCR, producing one record per CDR3 protein. This table holds about 69,000 distinct CDR3 sequences, about 9% found once. Sequenced material: whole blood. The receptors were sampled from an adult who was a healthcare worker with PCR-confirmed SARS-CoV-2 infection or an uninfected control (not recorded which).

The gene calls are TRBV6-2 or TRBV6-3 and TRBJ2-6; D is unclear. The CDR3 loop spans 14 amino acids. Looked up from germline, CDR1 is MNHEY and CDR2 is SVGEGT. Trimming took 2 bases from V and 1 from J, leaving 3 bases between them. This chain's CDR3 is CASSYGSGANVLTF. CDR3 nucleotide sequence: TGTGCCAGCAGTTACGGATCTGGGGCCAACGTCCTGACTTTC.

This clonotype was counted at least ten times. The CDR3 here is CASSLSSRNGSYEQYF. The CDR3 bases are TGTGCCAGCAGTTTATCTTCACGGAATGGCTCCTACGAGCAGTACTTC. The chain recombines TRBV27 with TRBJ2-7; D remains unclear. The CDR3 spans 16 residues. Trimming removed 0 bases from V and 0 bases from J, with 12 bases in between. CDR1 and CDR2 (germline): MNHEY, SMNVEV (reference sequence).

This clonotype appeared a single time. The chain carries TRBV9 and TRBJ2-5, with D maybe TRBD2 (5 bases). Trimming left V 0 bases short and J 1 base short, with 13 bases between. Germline assignment: CDR1 SGDLS and CDR2 YYNGEE. The CDR3 loop spans 16 amino acids. The CDR3 DNA is TGTGCCAGCAGCGTAGGGGTAGCGAGGCCCCAAGAGACCCAGTACTTC. Protein product: CASSVGVARPQETQYF.

The J gene is TRBJ1-3, the V gene TRBV5-8; D may be TRBD1 (6 bases). The germline V gene encodes CDR1 SGHTS and CDR2 YDEGEE. The V end was cut by 2 bases, the J end by 7 bases, with 10 bases between. This CDR3 has 13 residues. The CDR3 nucleotides read TGTGCCAGCAGCTTCGGACAGCTGAACACCATATATTTT. This encodes CASSFGQLNTIYF.

The chain combines TRBV4-3 with TRBJ2-3; the D call may be TRBD1 or TRBD2 (5 bases each). The CDR3 is made up of 16 amino acids. Trimming removed 2 bases from V and 4 bases from J, with 16 bases in between. Germline values: CDR1 LGHNA, CDR2 YSLEER. The CDR3 sequence: CASSQQWGFRADTQYF. The CDR3, as DNA: TGCGCCAGCAGCCAACAATGGGGGTTTCGGGCAGATACGCAGTATTTT.

V gene TRBV7-2 combines with J gene TRBJ2-7, with D possibly being TRBD2 (6 bases). CDR3 size: 14 residues. V lost 6 bases, J lost 2 bases, and 14 bases lay in between. Germline V CDR1 and CDR2: SGHTA, FQGNSA. CDR3 protein: CASRVGPGAYEQYF. As DNA, the CDR3 is TGTGCCAGCAGGGTTGGTCCGGGAGCCTACGAGCAGTACTTC. The full variable domain, rest sourced from reference TRBV7-2 and TRBJ2-7, is GAGVSQSPSNKVTEKGKDVELRCDPISGHTALYWYRQSLGQGLEFLIYFQGNSAPDKSGLPSDRFSAERTGGSVSTLTIQRTQQEDSAVYLCASRVGPGAYEQYFGPGTRLTVT.

This clonotype was detected ten times or more. Here the CDR3 DNA reads TGCGCCAGCAGCTTGTACTCCGGAGATACGCAGTATTTT. Its translation is CASSLYSGDTQYF. This chain uses TRBV5-1 with TRBJ2-3, with no clear D. Germline values: CDR1 SGHRS, CDR2 YFSETQ. The CDR3 spans 13 residues. The germline V and J ends were trimmed by 1 base and 5 bases, with 8 bases remaining between them.

This clonotype was picked up many times. The rearrangement links TRBV6-1 to TRBJ1-2; 10 bases align to TRBD1. In germline, CDR1 is MNHNS, CDR2 SASEGT. V lost 6 bases, J lost 5 bases, and 6 bases stayed unmatched. The CDR3 length is 14 residues. In nucleotides, the CDR3 is TGTGCCAGCAGCCCGGGACAGGGGTGGTATGGCTACACCTTC. It codes for CASSPGQGWYGYTF.

V usage is TRBV6-2 or TRBV6-3 and J usage is TRBJ2-3; the D gene is possibly TRBD1 (7 bases). Germline V gene lookup returns CDR1 MNHEY and CDR2 SVGEGT. The CDR3 is 11 residues long. V was trimmed by 8 bases and J by 8 bases, leaving 11 bases between them. The CDR3: CASVQGGTQYF. Here the CDR3 DNA reads TGTGCCAGCGTCCAGGGGGGTACGCAGTATTTT.

The chain has TRBV11-1 and TRBJ2-3; TRBD2 matches 7 bases. V dropped 4 bases and J dropped 1; count of bases not matched to a gene: 5. Germline CDR1 and CDR2: SGHAT and FQDESV (reference sequence). This CDR3 has 15 residues. CDR3 nucleotide sequence: TGTGCCAGCAGCTCATCCACTAGCGGCACAGATACGCAGTATTTT. The encoded protein is CASSSSTSGTDTQYF. Combining the CDR3 with reference TRBV11-1 and TRBJ2-3 gives the whole variable domain EAEVAQSPRYKITEKSQAVAFWCDPISGHATLYWYRQILGQGPELLVQFQDESVVDDSQLPKDRFSAERLKGVDSTLKIQPAELGDSAMYLCASSSSTSGTDTQYFGPGTRLTVL.

Ten or more counts support this clonotype. The chain combines TRBV27 with TRBJ2-3; D not resolved. The CDR3 loop spans 14 amino acids. The ends were cut back, 0 bases at V and 6 bases at J, with 10 bases in the middle. Germline CDR1 is MNHEY and CDR2 is SMNVEV (reference sequence). The CDR3 protein is CASSLSLLVDTQYF. CDR3 nucleotide sequence: TGTGCCAGCAGTTTATCACTTCTGGTGGATACGCAGTATTTT.

This clonotype was counted ten times or more. For the CDR3, the DNA is TGTGCCAGCAGTACCGATCTTGGGGGGAGTGACGAGCAGTACTTC. Protein: CASSTDLGGSDEQYF. The rearrangement joins TRBV6-2 or TRBV6-3 to TRBJ2-7; D possibly corresponds to TRBD2 (6 bases). CDR1 is MNHEY and CDR2 is SVGEGT in the germline V gene. The CDR3 sequence is 15 residues long. Trimming removed 5 bases from V and 5 bases from J, with 19 bases in between.

This clonotype was recorded at least ten times. The chain recombines TRBV9 with TRBJ1-1; D unclear. V gave up 0 bases and J gave up 0 bases, with 9 bases separating them. CDR3 length equals 15 residues. Per germline, CDR1 SGDLS and CDR2 YYNGEE. CDR3 residues: CASSVGSTMNTEAFF. The CDR3 DNA is TGTGCCAGCAGCGTAGGAAGCACCATGAACACTGAAGCTTTCTTT. Together with reference TRBV9 and TRBJ1-1, the CDR3 gives the full variable domain: DSGVTQTPKHLITATGQRVTLRCSPRSGDLSVYWYQQSLDQGLQFLIQYYNGEERAKGNILERFSAQQFPDLHSELNLSSLELGDSALYFCASSVGSTMNTEAFFGQGTRLTVV.

A few counts support this clonotype. This sequence joins TRBV19 and TRBJ2-1; possibly TRBD1 for D (6 bases). Deletions cut 1 base from V and 6 bases from J, with 10 bases between. This CDR3 comprises 14 residues. Germline loops: CDR1 LNHDA, CDR2 SQIVND (reference sequence). The CDR3 protein is CASSIGTALNEQFF. The DNA of the CDR3 is TGTGCCAGTAGTATAGGGACAGCCCTCAATGAGCAGTTCTTC.

This clonotype was counted at least ten times. The V and J genes are TRBV5-1 and TRBJ1-1; D ambiguous. Trimming left V 5 bases short and J 4 bases short, with 15 bases between. The V gene's germline CDR1 is SGHRS and CDR2 YFSETQ. The CDR3 sequence is 14 residues long. The CDR3 spells CASRAGVRTTEAFF. CDR3 DNA: TGCGCCAGCAGGGCAGGCGTTCGGACCACTGAAGCTTTCTTT.